This entry lists 14 T cell receptor beta chains sequenced from one sample in a study of cytomegalovirus exposure and HLA in healthy donors. Primers included in the PCR were 60 Vbeta and 13 Jbeta primers. Some clones are missing from TCRdb's copy, which holds only in-frame ones; the method was immunoSEQ multiplex PCR. In the table there are 100,000 to 150,000 clones, approximately 78% of which are singletons. Sequenced material: PBMCs. The origin of the receptors is a female donor in good health and CMV-seronegative.

This chain connects TRBV4-2 to TRBJ2-3; no clear D. This CDR3 is 18 amino acids long. CDR1 and CDR2 (germline): LGHNA, YNFKEQ. V was shortened by 2 bases and J by 6 bases, with 24 bases between the two germline ends. CDR3 amino acids: CASSQFEVVWADHDTQYF. DNA of the CDR3: TGTGCCAGCAGCCAATTCGAAGTGGTCTGGGCCGACCACGATACGCAGTATTTT.

This clone appeared a few times. This sequence joins TRBV27 and TRBJ2-7; 10 bases are shared with TRBD2. The CDR3 consists of 14 residues. Germline CDR1 reads MNHEY; CDR2 reads SMNVEV (reference sequence). V trimming: 6 bases; J trimming: 3 bases; junction bases outside the gene matches: 5. The CDR3 region has the DNA TGTGCCAGCAGCCGGACTAGCGGAGACTACGAGCAGTACTTC. This gives the protein CASSRTSGDYEQYF.

The chain combines TRBV2 with TRBJ1-1, with D uncertain. Germline V lookup: CDR1 SNHLY, CDR2 FYNNEI. V dropped 10 bases and J dropped 6 bases, with 3 bases sitting between them. The CDR3 sequence is 8 residues long. CDR3 bases: TGTGCCACGGCTGAAGCTTTCTTT. Translation: CATAEAFF.

This clone occurred once. The V gene is TRBV7-2, the J gene TRBJ2-1; D is perhaps TRBD2 (5 bases). The V gene lost 2 bases and the J gene lost 5 bases, with 13 bases spanning the gap. From germline, CDR1 is SGHTA and CDR2 FQGNSA. The CDR3 is 15 residues long. The CDR3 DNA is TGTGCCAGCAGCTTATCGGCTAGCTGGGACAATGAGCAGTTCTTC. Its translation: CASSLSASWDNEQFF.

This chain connects TRBV5-6 to TRBJ1-4; possible D gene TRBD1, 5 bases. This CDR3 comprises 14 residues. In germline, CDR1 is SGHDT, CDR2 YYEEEE. Trimming removed 4 bases from V and 4 bases from J, with 11 bases in between. The CDR3 is CASSLGLSNEKLFF. The CDR3 DNA sequence: TGTGCCAGCAGCCTGGGACTGAGTAATGAAAAACTGTTTTTT.

CDR3 protein: CASSQDNRGRGADYGYTF. DNA for the CDR3: TGTGCCAGCAGCCAAGACAACAGGGGGCGCGGGGCGGACTATGGCTACACCTTC. V and J are TRBV7-2 and TRBJ1-2, with 9 bases fitting TRBD1. The V segment lost 5 bases and the J segment 3 bases; nucleotides outside the gene matches: 16. CDR1 and CDR2 (germline): SGHTA, FQGNSA. The CDR3 runs 18 residues.

This chain links TRBV7-2 with TRBJ1-3; TRBD1 matches at 9 bases. V shed 1 base and J 1 base; nucleotides not matched to a gene: 2. The CDR3 is 16 residues long. CDR1 SGHTA and CDR2 FQGNSA come from the germline V gene. In DNA form, the CDR3 reads TGTGCCAGCAGCTTAGACAGGGGGCCGTCTGGAAACACCATATATTTT. Protein product: CASSLDRGPSGNTIYF.

The chain joins TRBV30 to TRBJ2-7, with D possibly being TRBD2 (6 bases). The germline CDR1 and CDR2 sequences are GTSNPN and SVGIG (reference sequence). CDR3 length: 15 amino acids. Trimming removed 1 base from V and 3 bases from J, with 16 bases in between. Written as DNA, the CDR3 is TGTGCCTGGAGTGGGAGGGCTAGCACCATCTACGAGCAGTACTTC. Protein product: CAWSGRASTIYEQYF.

This rearrangement joins TRBV10-3 to TRBJ2-2; the match to TRBD2 covers 10 bases. Germline V lookup: CDR1 ENHRY, CDR2 SYGVKD. This CDR3 has 14 residues. Losses at the gene ends were 7 bases for V and 4 bases for J; bases not matched to a gene: 3. The CDR3 bases are TGTGCCATCACTAGCGGGAGTTTCACCGGGGAGCTGTTTTTT. Its protein is CAITSGSFTGELFF.

The chain is built from TRBV7-3 and TRBJ2-2; tentatively, D is TRBD2 (6 bases). CDR1 and CDR2 (germline): SGHTA, FQGTGA. The V gene lost 2 bases and the J gene lost 5 bases, with 15 bases spanning the gap. There are 16 residues in the CDR3. In DNA form, the CDR3 reads TGTGCCAGCAGCTTAGGCTTTAACGGGAGAACCGGGGAGCTGTTTTTT. Translation: CASSLGFNGRTGELFF.

This rearrangement joins TRBV4-2 to TRBJ2-7; 12 bases match TRBD2. CDR1 is LGHNA, CDR2 YNFKEQ, per germline. Trimming at V came to 4 bases and at J to 2 bases, leaving 6 bases not matched to a gene. CDR3 size: 16 residues. CDR3 loop: CASSRSSGRATYEQYF. The CDR3 DNA is TGTGCCAGCAGCCGATCTAGCGGGAGGGCGACCTACGAGCAGTACTTC.

The V call is TRBV28, the J call TRBJ2-2; 7 nucleotides line up with TRBD2. This CDR3 region has 14 residues. V lost 6 bases, J lost 4 bases, and 5 bases stayed unmatched. Germline CDR1 and CDR2: MDHEN and SYDVKM. The CDR3 nucleotides are TGTGCCAGCAGATCCCCGGGAGGCACCGGGGAGCTGTTTTTT. Its translation: CASRSPGGTGELFF.

The CDR3 loop is CASSLPQETQYF. The CDR3 DNA sequence: TGTGCCAGCAGCCTACCCCAAGAGACCCAGTACTTC. The rearrangement joins TRBV7-9 to TRBJ2-5; unclear D gene. The germline gives CDR1 SEHNR, CDR2 FQNEAQ (reference sequence). This CDR3 spans 12 amino acids. V lost 5 bases to trimming and J lost 1 base, with 5 bases between them.

The chain combines TRBV28 with TRBJ2-4; 13 bases line up with TRBD2. CDR1 and CDR2 from the germline V gene are MDHEN and SYDVKM. The V gene end was trimmed by 8 bases and the J gene end by 8 bases; junction bases not matched to a gene: 3. This CDR3 region has 13 residues. The CDR3 region is CASATSGRDIQYF. CDR3 bases: TGTGCCAGCGCCACTAGCGGGAGGGACATTCAGTACTTC.